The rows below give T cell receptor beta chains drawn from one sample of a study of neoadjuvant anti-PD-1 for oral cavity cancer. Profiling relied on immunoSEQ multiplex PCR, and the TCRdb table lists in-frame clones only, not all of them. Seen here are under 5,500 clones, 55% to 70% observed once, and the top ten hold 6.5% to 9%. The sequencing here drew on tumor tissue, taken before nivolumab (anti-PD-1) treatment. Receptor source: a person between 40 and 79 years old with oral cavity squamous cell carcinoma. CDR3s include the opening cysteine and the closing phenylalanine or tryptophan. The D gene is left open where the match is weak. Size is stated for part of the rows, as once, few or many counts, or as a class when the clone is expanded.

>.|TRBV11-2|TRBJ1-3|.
TGTGCCAGCAGCTCACAGGGTTCGTATGGAAACACCATATATTTT
CASSSQGSYGNTIYF
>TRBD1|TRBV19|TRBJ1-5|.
TGTGCCAGTAGTGAACAGGGGGCTCAGCCCCAGCATTTT
CASSEQGAQPQHF
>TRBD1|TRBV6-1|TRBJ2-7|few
TGTGCCAGCAGTGAGACAGGGGTCTACGAGCAGTACTTC
CASSETGVYEQYF
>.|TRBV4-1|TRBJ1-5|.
TGCGCCAGCAGCCAAGAGGGGGGGAACAATCAGCCCCAGCATTTT
CASSQEGGNNQPQHF
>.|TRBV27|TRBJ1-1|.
TGTGCCAGCAGTTTCTTGGGACGGGACACTGAAGCTTTCTTT
CASSFLGRDTEAFF
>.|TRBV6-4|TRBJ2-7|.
TGTGCCAGCCCCTACGAGCAGTACTTC
CASPYEQYF
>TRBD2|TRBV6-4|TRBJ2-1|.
TGTGCCAGCAGTGACTCCCTAGCGGGATTTGATGAGCAGTTCTTC
CASSDSLAGFDEQFF
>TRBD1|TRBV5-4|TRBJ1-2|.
TGTGCCAGCAGCTTGGCTGGACAGGGGGCCAAGGGCTACACCTTC
CASSLAGQGAKGYTF
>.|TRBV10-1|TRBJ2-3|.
TGCGCCAGCAGTGGTTCGGGGCGGGATACGCAGTATTTT
CASSGSGRDTQYF
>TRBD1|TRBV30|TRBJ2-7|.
TGTGCCTGGGCCCGGGACAGCAGATTCTCCGAGCAGTACTTC
CAWARDSRFSEQYF
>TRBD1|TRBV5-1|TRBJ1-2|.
TGCGCCAGCAGCCTAATACCGGGACAGACTTATGGCTACACCTTC
CASSLIPGQTYGYTF
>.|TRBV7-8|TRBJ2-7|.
TGTGCCAGCAGTTTTGGTACCGGGACATACTACGAGCAGTACTTC
CASSFGTGTYYEQYF
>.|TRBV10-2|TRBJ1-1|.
TGCGCCAGCAGTGACGGGGGCGCGGTAGAAAAAGGCGCTGAAGCTTTCTTT
CASSDGGAVEKGAEAFF
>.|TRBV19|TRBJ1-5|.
TGTGCCAGTAGGTCGTTAGCCGCCGATCAGCCCCAGCATTTT
CASRSLAADQPQHF
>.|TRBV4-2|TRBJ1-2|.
TGTGCCAGCAGCCAAGAGGGTCGGACGGCCTATGGCTACACCTTC
CASSQEGRTAYGYTF
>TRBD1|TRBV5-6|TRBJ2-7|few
TGTGCCAGCAGCTTGGACGGACAGGGGTCCTACGAGCAGTACTTC
CASSLDGQGSYEQYF
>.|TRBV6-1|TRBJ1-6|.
TGTGCCAGCAGTGAGTTCCCGTCGTCACCCCTCCACTTT
CASSEFPSSPLHF
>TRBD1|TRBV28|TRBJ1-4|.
TGTGCCAGCAGTTCCTCAGGGGGACGAGAAAAACTGTTTTTT
CASSSSGGREKLFF
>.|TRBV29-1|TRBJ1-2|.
TGCAGCGTTGGAGGTTTCGATGGCTACACCTTC
CSVGGFDGYTF
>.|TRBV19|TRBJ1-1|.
TGTGCCGTTGGTCCGGGCACTGAAGCTTTCTTT
CAVGPGTEAFF
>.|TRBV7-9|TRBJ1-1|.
TGTGCCAGCAGCCCAAAGGTCAACCGAAAGAACACTGAAGCTTTCTTT
CASSPKVNRKNTEAFF
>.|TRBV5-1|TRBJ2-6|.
TGCGCCAGCAGCGAAGAAGCTGGGGCCAACGTCCTGACTTTC
CASSEEAGANVLTF
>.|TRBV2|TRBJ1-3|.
TGTGCCAGCCGGGGTCGCTCTGGAAACACCATATATTTT
CASRGRSGNTIYF
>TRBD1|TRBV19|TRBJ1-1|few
TGTGCCAGTAGTATAACAGGGGTAGGGAACACTGAAGCTTTCTTT
CASSITGVGNTEAFF
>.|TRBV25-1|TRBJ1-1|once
TGTGCCAGCAGTGTCAGGAACACTGAAGCTTTCTTT
CASSVRNTEAFF
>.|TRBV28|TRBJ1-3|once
TGTGCCAGCAGGAGTAGTGGAAACACCATATATTTT
CASRSSGNTIYF
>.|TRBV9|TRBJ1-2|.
TGTGCCAGCAGCGTAGCGGGGGGCAGCTATGGCTACACCTTC
CASSVAGGSYGYTF
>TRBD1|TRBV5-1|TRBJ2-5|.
TGCGCCAGCACCGGGACAGGGGATAAAGAGACCCAGTACTTC
CASTGTGDKETQYF
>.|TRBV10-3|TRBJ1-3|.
TGTGCCATCAGTGAGCAGCCAGGCTCTGGAAACACCATATATTTT
CAISEQPGSGNTIYF
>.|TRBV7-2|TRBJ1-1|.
TGTGCCAGCAGCTTAGATATCCGGGTAGGCGACACTGAAGCTTTCTTT
CASSLDIRVGDTEAFF
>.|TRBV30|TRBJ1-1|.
TGTGCCTGGAGTGTAAAACAGATAAACACTGAAGCTTTCTTT
CAWSVKQINTEAFF
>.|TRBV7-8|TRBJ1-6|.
TGTGCCAGCAGCCCAATTGGGCCCGGGGCCCTCCACTTT
CASSPIGPGALHF
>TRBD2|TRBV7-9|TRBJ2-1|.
TGTGCCAGCAGCTTATGGCCTAGCGGGTCCAATGAGCAGTTCTTC
CASSLWPSGSNEQFF
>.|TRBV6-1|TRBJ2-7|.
TGTGCCAGCAGTGAAGTCGGTGTTTACTTC
CASSEVGVYF
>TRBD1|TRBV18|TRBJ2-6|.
TGTGCCAGCTCACAACTAACAGGGGCCGACTCTGGGGCCAACGTCCTGACTTTC
CASSQLTGADSGANVLTF
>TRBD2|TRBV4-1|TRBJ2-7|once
TGCGCCAGCAGCCAAGAGACGAGCGGGAGCTCCTACGAGCAGTACTTC
CASSQETSGSSYEQYF
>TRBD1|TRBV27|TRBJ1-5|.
TGTGCCACCGGTGGAGGGGGCTTAAGCAATCAGCCCCAGCATTTT
CATGGGGLSNQPQHF
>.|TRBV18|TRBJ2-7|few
TGTGCCAGCTCACCGAACAGTGGGTACGAGCAGTACTTC
CASSPNSGYEQYF
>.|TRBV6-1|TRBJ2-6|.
TGTGCCAGCAGTGAATCGGACAGTTCTGGGGCCAACGTCCTGACTTTC
CASSESDSSGANVLTF
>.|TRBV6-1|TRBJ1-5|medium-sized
TGTGCCAGCAGTGAAGAGGGGCCCCCTCAGCCCCAGCATTTT
CASSEEGPPQPQHF
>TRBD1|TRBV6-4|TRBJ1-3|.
TGTGCCGGGGTAGACAGGGAATCTGGAAACACCATATATTTT
CAGVDRESGNTIYF
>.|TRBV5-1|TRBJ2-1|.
TGCGCCAGCAGCTTGGCCTCGGGGCCCTCCTACAATGAGCAGTTCTTC
CASSLASGPSYNEQFF
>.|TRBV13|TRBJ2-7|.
TGTGCCAGCAGCTCCGGGACACTCTCCTACGAGCAGTACTTC
CASSSGTLSYEQYF
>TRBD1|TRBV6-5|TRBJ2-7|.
TGTGCCAGCAGTCCCGACAGGGGGCTATACTACGAGCAGTACTTC
CASSPDRGLYYEQYF
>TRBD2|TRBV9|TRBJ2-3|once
TGTGCCAGCAGCGTAGCTAGCGGGACAGATACGCAGTATTTT
CASSVASGTDTQYF
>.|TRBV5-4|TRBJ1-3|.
TGTGCCAGCAGCTTGGGCGGGGGCTACTCTGGAAACACCATATATTTT
CASSLGGGYSGNTIYF
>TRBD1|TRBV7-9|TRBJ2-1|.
TGTGCCAGCAGCCGCCAGGGGGCCCGTGGACGGTACAATGAGCAGTTCTTC
CASSRQGARGRYNEQFF
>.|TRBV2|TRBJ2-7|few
TGTGCCAGCGGTGTCAGCTCCTACGAGCAGTACTTC
CASGVSSYEQYF
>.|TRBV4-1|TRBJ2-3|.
TGCGCCAGCAGCCAACTACTTGGAAATACGCAGTATTTT
CASSQLLGNTQYF
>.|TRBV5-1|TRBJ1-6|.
TGCGCCAGCAGCTTGGCCGGGTCCTATTCACCCCTCCACTTT
CASSLAGSYSPLHF
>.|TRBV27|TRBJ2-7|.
TGTGCCAGCAGTTTTCAGAGGAGCTCTGAGCAGTACTTC
CASSFQRSSEQYF
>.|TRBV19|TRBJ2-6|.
TGTGCCAGTTCCCACCTTGGGACATCTAGCTCTGGGGCCAACGTCCTGACTTTC
CASSHLGTSSSGANVLTF
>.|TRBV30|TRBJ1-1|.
TGTGCCTGGAGTGTATCAGGGACGGCGGTGGCTTTCTTT
CAWSVSGTAVAFF
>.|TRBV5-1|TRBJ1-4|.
TGCGCCAGCAGCTTACGAGTGGGGGCAACTAATGAAAAACTGTTTTTT
CASSLRVGATNEKLFF
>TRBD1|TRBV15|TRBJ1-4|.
TGTGCCACCAGCAGAGGGGATAGGACAGGGGGAGGTGAAAAACTGTTTTTT
CATSRGDRTGGGEKLFF
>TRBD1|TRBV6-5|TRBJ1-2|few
TGTGCCAGCACCGGACAGGGCGGGGCCTATGGCTACACCTTC
CASTGQGGAYGYTF
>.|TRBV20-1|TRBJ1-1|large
TGCAGTGCTAGAGATGAAGCTTTCTTT
CSARDEAFF
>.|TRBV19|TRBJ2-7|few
TGTGCCAGTACCAGGGGAGACAGAACCCACGAGCAGTACTTC
CASTRGDRTHEQYF